The TCR beta chain under discussion was sequenced for a study of blood T cell repertoires in COVID-19. The wider study: Some COVID-19 samples were acute and others convalescent; all came from the United States, Italy and Spain.

In the study's own analysis: Counts of nucleated cells, estimated from reference gene primer amplification, were obtained. Sequenced by immunoSEQ multiplex PCR; TCRdb stores in-frame clones only, minus some. Clonal size and the V and J genes are those of that table, whereas D and trimming came from the DNA. The sample lists 200,000 to 250,000 clones, 86% seen once, with under 2% in the top ten. J lost 6 bases, V lost 3 bases, and 10 bases had no gene match. Germline CDR1 is MGHDK and CDR2 is SYGVNS. The CDR3 is 16 amino acids. The origin of this receptor is a woman aged 60-75 years who had recovered from COVID-19. The sequenced sample was peripheral blood. The chain couples TRBV25-1 to TRBJ2-3; the match to TRBD2 covers 9 bases. Here the CDR3 reads CASSDLTSGGMDTQYF. The DNA for the CDR3 is TGTGCCAGCAGTGATTTGACTAGCGGTGGGATGGATACGCAGTATTTT.